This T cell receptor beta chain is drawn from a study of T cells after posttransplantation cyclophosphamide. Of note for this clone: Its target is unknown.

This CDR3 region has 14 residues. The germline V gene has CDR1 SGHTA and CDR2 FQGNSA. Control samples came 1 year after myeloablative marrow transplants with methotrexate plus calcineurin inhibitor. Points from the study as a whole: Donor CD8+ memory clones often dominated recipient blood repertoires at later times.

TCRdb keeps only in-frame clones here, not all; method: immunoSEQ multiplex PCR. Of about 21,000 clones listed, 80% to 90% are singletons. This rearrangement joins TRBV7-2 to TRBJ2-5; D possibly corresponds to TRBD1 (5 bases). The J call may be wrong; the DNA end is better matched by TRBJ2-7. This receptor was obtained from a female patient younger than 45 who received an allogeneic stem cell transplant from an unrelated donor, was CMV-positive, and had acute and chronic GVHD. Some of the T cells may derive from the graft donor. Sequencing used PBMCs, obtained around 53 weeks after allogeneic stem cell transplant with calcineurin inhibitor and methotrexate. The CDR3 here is CASSLLTVRYEQYF. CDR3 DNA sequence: TGTGCCAGCAGCTTGCTGACAGTTAGGTACGAGCAGTACTTC.